This is a list of T cell receptor beta chains from one sample in a study of vaccination and CD4 T cells after COVID-19. Each CDR3 protein gets one entry after TCRdb re-called the PCR reads with MiXCR. The sample includes about 12,000 distinct CDR3 sequences, 50% to 55% of them seen just once. These receptors lack a known antigen. The sample comprised CD4+ T cells from blood, cultured in vitro. The receptors were gathered from a human donor who had recovered from COVID-19. The CDR3 runs from the conserved cysteine through the conserved F or W. Fields, in order: CDR3 DNA, CDR3 protein, V gene, J gene, D gene, clone size. The D gene is left open where the match is weak. Not every row has a clone size; where given, it reads once, few, many or a size class.

TGCGCCAGCAAACTAGCGGCGACTAGCACAGATACGCAGTATTTT,CASKLAATSTDTQYF,TRBV5-1,TRBJ2-3,TRBD2,NA
TGTGCCAGTAGTATCCATCAAGCGGGGGGCCCCACAGATACGCAGTATTTT,CASSIHQAGGPTDTQYF,TRBV19,TRBJ2-3,TRBD2,few
TGTGCCAGCAGCTTACCCCGGGGGGGGATGACCCAGTACTTC,CASSLPRGGMTQYF,TRBV7-2,TRBJ2-5,TRBD2,NA
TGTGCCAGAAGCTTTTGTCTCCCCCAATGGGGCTACACCTTC,CARSFCLPQWGYTF,TRBV11-1,TRBJ1-2,NA,NA
TGTGCCAGCAGCGTAACTGGGGACTCCTCCTACGAGCAGTACTTC,CASSVTGDSSYEQYF,TRBV9,TRBJ2-7,NA,NA
TGTGCCAGCAGCTTAGGTCCGGGACAGGGAAACATTCAGTACTTC,CASSLGPGQGNIQYF,TRBV7-9,TRBJ2-4,TRBD1,NA
TGTGCCAGCACCCATAAATCGACAGGGTCGGACGGGGAGCTGTTTTTT,CASTHKSTGSDGELFF,TRBV6-1,TRBJ2-2,TRBD1,NA
TGTGCCAGCAGCTTGGAGTTGCGGCGGGGAAACTACGAGCAGTACTTC,CASSLELRRGNYEQYF,TRBV7-8,TRBJ2-7,NA,NA
TGTGCCAGCAGCGAGGGATCGCCCCTGGGCAATCAGCCCCAGCATTTT,CASSEGSPLGNQPQHF,TRBV5-6,TRBJ1-5,NA,NA
TGCAGTGCGGAGGGACTCTACAATGAGCAGTTCTTC,CSAEGLYNEQFF,TRBV20-1,TRBJ2-1,NA,medium-sized
TGTGCCAGCAGCTTACCTTCCCGACGGAAAAGCTTGAACACTGAAGCTTTCTTT,CASSLPSRRKSLNTEAFF,TRBV7-2,TRBJ1-1,NA,few
TGCAGTGCTAGTCCCGGGGTTGGCTACACCTTC,CSASPGVGYTF,TRBV20-1,TRBJ1-2,NA,NA
TGTGCCATCAGTGAGTCCACAGGGGAACCCCAGCATTTT,CAISESTGEPQHF,TRBV10-3,TRBJ1-5,TRBD1,few
TGTGCCAGCAGTTACAAATACACCGGGGAGCTGTTTTTT,CASSYKYTGELFF,TRBV6-5,TRBJ2-2,NA,NA
TGTGCCAGCAGTTTAATGCATCCGAACACTGAAGCTTTCTTT,CASSLMHPNTEAFF,TRBV12-3/TRBV12-4,TRBJ1-1,NA,few
TGCAGTGCCCCACTAGCGGGGGGCTATCTCACCGGGGAGCTGTTTTTT,CSAPLAGGYLTGELFF,TRBV20-1,TRBJ2-2,TRBD2,few
TGTGCCAGCAGTTTAACAGAGGCACAGAACACTGAAGCTTTCTTT,CASSLTEAQNTEAFF,TRBV12-3/TRBV12-4,TRBJ1-1,NA,once
TGTGCCAGCAGCTATGGCTACACCTTC,CASSYGYTF,TRBV11-1,TRBJ1-2,NA,few
TGTGCCAGCAGCCCCTCCACAGGGGGTAGCTATGGCTACACCTTC,CASSPSTGGSYGYTF,TRBV9,TRBJ1-2,TRBD1,few
TGTGCCAGCAGCCCCCAAAGGGCCCCCGGGACTAGCGGGTACAATGAGCAGTTCTTC,CASSPQRAPGTSGYNEQFF,TRBV21-1,TRBJ2-1,NA,few
TGTGCCAGCAGTTCTCTAGGGGACACTGAAGCTTTCTTT,CASSSLGDTEAFF,TRBV6-5,TRBJ1-1,NA,NA
TGTGCCAGTACGAAGGGGCTCCCTGGGGGTTCACCCCTCCACTTT,CASTKGLPGGSPLHF,TRBV19,TRBJ1-6,NA,NA
TGTGCCAGCAGCTTGCAGTCTGGAGATACGCAGTATTTT,CASSLQSGDTQYF,TRBV5-3,TRBJ2-3,NA,NA
TGCGCCAGCAGCTTGGTACCCACAGTTAGCTCCTACAATGAGCAGTTCTTC,CASSLVPTVSSYNEQFF,TRBV5-1,TRBJ2-1,NA,NA
TGTGCCAGCAGTCCACTCAGTCTCGCAGATACGCAGTATTTT,CASSPLSLADTQYF,TRBV6-2/TRBV6-3,TRBJ2-3,NA,NA
TGTGCCAGCAGTGACTCGAACAGGGCCACTGAAGCTTTCTTT,CASSDSNRATEAFF,TRBV6-4,TRBJ1-1,NA,NA
TGTGCCAGCAGTCCGGGACAGGGGGCGTGGGCTGAAGCTTTCTTT,CASSPGQGAWAEAFF,TRBV27,TRBJ1-1,TRBD1,NA
TGCGCCAGCAGCCAAGCTGGAGTATTCTCCCCGAACACTGAAGCTTTCTTT,CASSQAGVFSPNTEAFF,TRBV4-1,TRBJ1-1,NA,NA
TGCAGTGCTAGAGAACCTCGTGGGAAAGAGACCCAGTACTTC,CSAREPRGKETQYF,TRBV20-1,TRBJ2-5,NA,NA
TGTGCCAGCAGTCGGTACAGCGGCGGCTATGGCTACACCTTC,CASSRYSGGYGYTF,TRBV5-4,TRBJ1-2,NA,NA
TGTGCCAGCAGTACACGGACGGCGCTCTATGGCGGCTACACCTTC,CASSTRTALYGGYTF,TRBV6-1,TRBJ1-2,NA,NA
TGTGCCAGCAGCCAACCCGGGACGACCCGGGGAGAGACCCAGTACTTC,CASSQPGTTRGETQYF,TRBV3-1,TRBJ2-5,NA,NA
TGTGCCACAAAACAGGGGACAGCGGAAAAACTGTTTTTT,CATKQGTAEKLFF,TRBV19,TRBJ1-4,TRBD1,few
TGTGCCACCAGCAGAGATCCCCGACAGGGAAGGCCAGATACGCAGTATTTT,CATSRDPRQGRPDTQYF,TRBV15,TRBJ2-3,TRBD1,NA
TGTGCCAGCAGTGACTCTCCACCCCTCCACTTT,CASSDSPPLHF,TRBV6-4,TRBJ1-6,NA,few
TGTGCCAGCAGCCTGGGACAGATTAATTCACCCCTCCACTTT,CASSLGQINSPLHF,TRBV7-2,TRBJ1-6,TRBD1,NA
TGTGCCAGCAGCCGAAGGCGGTTAGGACAGCCCTTCGGCTCTGGAAACACCATATATTTT,CASSRRRLGQPFGSGNTIYF,TRBV7-2,TRBJ1-3,NA,few
TGTGCCAGCAGCTTGGATGGGGGGAACGAAGCTTTCTTT,CASSLDGGNEAFF,TRBV5-4,TRBJ1-1,NA,few
TGTGCCAGCAGTGTCGGGACCCCTTACGAGCAGTACTTC,CASSVGTPYEQYF,TRBV12-3/TRBV12-4,TRBJ2-7,NA,NA
TGCAGTGCCAAGGATAGCAATCAGCCCCAGCATTTT,CSAKDSNQPQHF,TRBV20-1,TRBJ1-5,NA,few
TGTGCCAGCAGCGGGACTAGTACTTACAATGAGCAGTTCTTC,CASSGTSTYNEQFF,TRBV2,TRBJ2-1,TRBD2,few
TGTGCCAGCAGCGGGAAGGGACCTTGGGGTGGCTACACCTTC,CASSGKGPWGGYTF,TRBV5-8,TRBJ1-2,NA,NA
TGTGCTAGTGGTTTAAGGGTTTCCGGGACTGATAACACTGAAGCTTTCTTT,CASGLRVSGTDNTEAFF,TRBV12-5,TRBJ1-1,NA,NA
TGTGCCAGCGGGGGGTCTTTGTCGGGGTGGGATGGCTATGGCTACACCTTC,CASGGSLSGWDGYGYTF,TRBV27,TRBJ1-2,NA,NA